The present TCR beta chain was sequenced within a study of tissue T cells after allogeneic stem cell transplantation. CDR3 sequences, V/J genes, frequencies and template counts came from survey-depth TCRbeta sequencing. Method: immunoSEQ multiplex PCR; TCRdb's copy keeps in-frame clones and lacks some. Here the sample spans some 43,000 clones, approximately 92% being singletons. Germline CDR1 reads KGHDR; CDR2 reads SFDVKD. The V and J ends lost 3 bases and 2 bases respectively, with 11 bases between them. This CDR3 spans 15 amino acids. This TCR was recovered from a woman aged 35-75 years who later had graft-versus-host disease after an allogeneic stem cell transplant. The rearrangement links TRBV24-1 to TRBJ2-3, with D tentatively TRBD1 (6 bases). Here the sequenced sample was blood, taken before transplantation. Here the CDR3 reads CATSDTGQSTDTQYF. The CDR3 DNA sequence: TGTGCCACCAGTGATACGGGACAATCCACAGATACGCAGTATTTT.